Sequencing of this T cell receptor (beta chain) was carried out in a study of cytomegalovirus exposure and HLA in healthy donors (dated by TCRdb to 2015 to 2018). As for the study more broadly: According to a later analysis, the roughly 130 validation repertoires were produced on the same platform as the roughly 600 repertoires of the first cohort. The study aimed to test whether signatures of past pathogen exposure could be identified by cataloging public T cell receptors. In addition to the first cohort of around 670 subjects, a separate validation cohort of 120 different subjects was used. To predict cytomegalovirus infection status, the study combined high-throughput TCR immunosequencing, statistical association of individual TCRs with disease status, and machine learning. What the authors observed across the whole study: In the study, about 150 TCR beta chains were listed as associated with cytomegalovirus. A later analysis found that TCRs clustered in the first cohort also tended to co-occur in the 110 or so validation repertoires, with just under 95% of cluster scores above 0. The classifier was reported to diagnose cytomegalovirus status with high specificity and sensitivity in both the original and validation cohorts. The validation cohort had no HLA typing available for a later analysis, so co-occurrence within that cohort was assessed over all 120 or so repertoires. Most TCR sequences were seen in very few donors, while some public TCRs were found in many individuals. According to the authors, the approach could potentially be generalized to other disease states and immunological phenotypes. A few of the identified cytomegalovirus-associated TCR beta chains were confirmed in vitro to be specific for cytomegalovirus antigens.

The donors belonged to the validation cohort of over a hundred subjects, which was separate from the roughly 680-subject first cohort. Points on this clone: Which antigen it targets is not known. Germline is not matched at one junction end, which may reflect a read error.

Library preparation employed the immunoSEQ multiplex PCR assay. The published analysis was carried out like this. A statistical classification framework was built for diagnosing cytomegalovirus status from the catalog of TCR beta chain sequences. TCRdb limited this immuneACCESS table to in-frame rearrangements with V and J called. A share of clones is missing; checked studies link under half to unresolved V genes, and the rest is unexplained. From that table come the V and J calls and clone size; the DNA was used to work out D and trimming. This sample gives 140,000 or so clones in total; about nine tenths of them show up just once. The biggest ten clones account for 0.6% to 0.8% of the sample. According to the germline V gene (reference sequence), CDR1 reads LNHDA and CDR2 reads SQIVND. Its CDR3 holds 13 amino acids, cysteine through phenylalanine. The DNA shown is the 39-base CDR3, in frame from base 1.

Sequencing input: PBMCs. This TCR was recovered from a man between 18 and 29 years old in good health and CMV-seronegative. The chain links TRBV19 with TRBJ1-2; 10 middle bases align to TRBD1. CDR3 protein: CASTDRGRRGYTF. The DNA reads as follows: TGTGCGAGTACCGACAGGGGGCGCCGGGGCTACACCTTC. The variable domain in full, with residues beyond the CDR3 obtained from the reference TRBV19 and TRBJ1-2 genes, is DGGITQSPKYLFRKEGQNVTLSCEQNLNHDAMYWYRQDPGQGLRLIYYSQIVNDFQKGDIAEGYSVSREKKESFPLTVTSAQKNPTAFYLCASTDRGRRGYTFGSGTRLTVV.